A single sample is the source of the 3 T cell receptor beta chains below, sequenced in a study of T-cell reconstitution after alpha-beta-depleted transplantation in children. Using unique molecular identifiers, the investigators prepared the TCRbeta library. A single record per CDR3 protein comes from TCRdb applying MiXCR to the PCR reads. The sample includes roughly 300,000 distinct CDR3 sequences, 11% seen only once; the top ten take around 20%. The material was peripheral blood, obtained 180 days after TCRalphabeta/CD19-depleted stem cell transplant. The source of these receptors is a male patient aged 2-10 years who had a stem cell transplant for chronic granulomatous disease, so the T cells may come from the graft donor.

This clonotype has at least ten counts. The rearrangement links TRBV10-2 to TRBJ2-7; a weak D match, TRBD1 (6 bases). Germline V gene sequence: CDR1 WSHSY, CDR2 SAAADI. Trimming pared 5 bases from V and 3 bases from J, leaving 20 bases between. This CDR3 is built from 16 residues. DNA of the CDR3: TGCGCCAGCAGTACGATAGTGGGGGACACACTCTACGAGCAGTACTTC. It translates to CASSTIVGDTLYEQYF.

This clonotype was seen ten or more times. The V gene is TRBV29-1, the J gene TRBJ2-3; D tentatively fits TRBD1 or TRBD2 (5 bases each). CDR3 length: 14 amino acids. The germline gives CDR1 SQVTM, CDR2 ANQGSEA. Trimming shortened V by 4 bases and J by 4 bases, and 15 bases separated the two germline ends. CDR3 coding DNA: TGCAGCGTTGTCGAACGGGGCCCGGCAGATACGCAGTATTTT. Translated, it gives CSVVERGPADTQYF.

This clonotype was recorded at least ten times. This chain links TRBV20-1 with TRBJ2-1; no reliable D call. The germline CDR1 and CDR2 sequences are DFQATT and SNEGSKA (reference sequence). The CDR3 totals 12 residues. V was trimmed by 3 bases and J by 10 bases, leaving 13 bases between them. The CDR3 protein is CSASFPPYEQFF. The CDR3 region has the DNA TGCAGTGCTAGTTTTCCCCCGTACGAGCAGTTCTTC.